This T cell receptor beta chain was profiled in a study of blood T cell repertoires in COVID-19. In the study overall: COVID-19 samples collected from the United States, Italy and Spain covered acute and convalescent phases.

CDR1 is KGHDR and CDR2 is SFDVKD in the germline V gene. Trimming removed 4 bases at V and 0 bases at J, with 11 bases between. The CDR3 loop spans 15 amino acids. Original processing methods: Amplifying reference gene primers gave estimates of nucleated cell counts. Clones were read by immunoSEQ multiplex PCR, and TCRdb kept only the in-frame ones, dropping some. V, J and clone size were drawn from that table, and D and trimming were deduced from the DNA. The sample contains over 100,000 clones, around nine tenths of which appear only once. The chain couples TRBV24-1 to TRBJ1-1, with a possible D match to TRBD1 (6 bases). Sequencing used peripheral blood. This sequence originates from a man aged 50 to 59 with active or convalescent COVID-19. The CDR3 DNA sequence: TGTGCCACCAGTGACTCAGGGGTCATGAACACTGAAGCTTTCTTT. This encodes CATSDSGVMNTEAFF.